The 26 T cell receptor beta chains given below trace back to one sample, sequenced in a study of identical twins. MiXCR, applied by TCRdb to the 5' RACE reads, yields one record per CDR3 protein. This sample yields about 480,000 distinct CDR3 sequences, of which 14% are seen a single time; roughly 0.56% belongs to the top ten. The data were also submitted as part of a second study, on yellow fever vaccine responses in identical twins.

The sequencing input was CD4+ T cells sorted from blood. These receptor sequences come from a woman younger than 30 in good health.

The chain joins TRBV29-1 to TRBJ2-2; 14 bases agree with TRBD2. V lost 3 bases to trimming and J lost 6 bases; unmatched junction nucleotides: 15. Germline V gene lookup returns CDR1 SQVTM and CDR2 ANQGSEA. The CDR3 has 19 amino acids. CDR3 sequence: CSVDVTGTSGRRKAGELFF. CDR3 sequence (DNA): TGCAGCGTTGACGTAACCGGGACTAGCGGGAGACGCAAGGCCGGGGAGCTGTTTTTT.

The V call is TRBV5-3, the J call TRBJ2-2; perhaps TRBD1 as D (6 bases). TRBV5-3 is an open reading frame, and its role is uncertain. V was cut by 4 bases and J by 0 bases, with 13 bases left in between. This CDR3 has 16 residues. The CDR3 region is CARSHPDRPNTGELFF. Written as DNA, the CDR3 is TGTGCCAGAAGCCACCCAGACAGGCCGAACACCGGGGAGCTGTTTTTT.

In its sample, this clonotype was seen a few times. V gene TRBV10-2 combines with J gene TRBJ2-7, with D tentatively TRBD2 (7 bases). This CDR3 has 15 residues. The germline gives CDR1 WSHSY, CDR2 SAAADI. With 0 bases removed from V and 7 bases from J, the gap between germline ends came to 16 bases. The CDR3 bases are TGCGCCAGCAGTGAGTCGCGGGGGCTGGTTAAAGAGCAGTACTTC. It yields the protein CASSESRGLVKEQYF.

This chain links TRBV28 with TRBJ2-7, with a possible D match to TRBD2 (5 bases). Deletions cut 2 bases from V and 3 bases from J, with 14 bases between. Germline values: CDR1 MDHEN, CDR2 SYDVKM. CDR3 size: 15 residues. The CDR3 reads CASSLRTVVGYEQYF. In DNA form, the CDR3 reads TGTGCCAGCAGTTTACGGACTGTTGTAGGCTACGAGCAGTACTTC.

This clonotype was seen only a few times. CDR3 protein: CSARDAGVNSPLHF. In nucleotides, the CDR3 is TGCAGTGCTAGAGATGCAGGAGTTAATTCACCCCTCCACTTT. The chain joins TRBV20-1 to TRBJ1-6; D gene ambiguous. The germline gives CDR1 DFQATT, CDR2 SNEGSKA (reference sequence). CDR3 length equals 14 residues. Trimming removed 0 bases at V and 6 bases at J, with 9 bases between.

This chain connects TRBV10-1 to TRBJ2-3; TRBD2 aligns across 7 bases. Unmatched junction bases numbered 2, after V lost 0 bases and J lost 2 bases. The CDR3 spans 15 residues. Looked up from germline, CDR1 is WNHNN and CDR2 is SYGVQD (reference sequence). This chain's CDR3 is CASSESSGITDTQYF. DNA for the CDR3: TGCGCCAGCAGTGAGTCCAGCGGGATCACAGATACGCAGTATTTT.

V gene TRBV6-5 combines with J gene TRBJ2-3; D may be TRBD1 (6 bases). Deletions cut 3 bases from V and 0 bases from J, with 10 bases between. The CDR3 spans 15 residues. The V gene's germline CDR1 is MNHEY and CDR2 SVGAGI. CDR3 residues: CASSYGTPSTDTQYF. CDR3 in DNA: TGTGCCAGCAGTTATGGGACACCAAGCACAGATACGCAGTATTTT.

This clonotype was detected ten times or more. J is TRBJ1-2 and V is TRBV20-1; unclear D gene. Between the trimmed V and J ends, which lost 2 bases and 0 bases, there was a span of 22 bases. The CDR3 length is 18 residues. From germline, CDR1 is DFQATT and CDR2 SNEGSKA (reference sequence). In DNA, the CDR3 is TGCAGTGCTAGATTTTTTACGGGAATGACTTACTCTAACTATGGCTACACCTTC. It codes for CSARFFTGMTYSNYGYTF.

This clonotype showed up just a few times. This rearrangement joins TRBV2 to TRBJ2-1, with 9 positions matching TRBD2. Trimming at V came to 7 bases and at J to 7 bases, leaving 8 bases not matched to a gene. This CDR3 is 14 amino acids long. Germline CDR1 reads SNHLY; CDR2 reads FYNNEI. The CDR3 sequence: CASNNLAGMNEQFF. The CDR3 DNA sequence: TGTGCCAGCAATAACCTAGCGGGGATGAATGAGCAGTTCTTC.

The CDR3 is CSASGMGQGVDEQYF. CDR3 DNA sequence: TGCAGTGCTAGTGGTATGGGACAGGGGGTGGACGAGCAGTACTTC. The chain links TRBV20-1 to TRBJ2-7; 11 bases are shared with TRBD1. This CDR3 has 15 amino acids. Germline lookup yields CDR1 DFQATT and CDR2 SNEGSKA (reference sequence). J gave up 5 bases and V 3 bases, and 9 bases lay outside the gene matches.

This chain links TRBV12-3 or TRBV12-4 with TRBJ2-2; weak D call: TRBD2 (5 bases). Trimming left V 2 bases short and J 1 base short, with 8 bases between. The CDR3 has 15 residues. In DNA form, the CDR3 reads TGTGCCAGCAGTTTACGGGGTATGAACACCGGGGAGCTGTTTTTT. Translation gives CASSLRGMNTGELFF.

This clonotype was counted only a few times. CDR3 DNA: TGTGCCAGCAGCCAAGACGGGACTAGCGACGAGCAGTACTTC. As protein: CASSQDGTSDEQYF. The chain has TRBV3-1 and TRBJ2-7, with 10 positions matching TRBD2. CDR1 and CDR2 from the germline V gene are LGHDT and YNNKEL (reference sequence). Germline trimming cut 0 bases from V and 5 bases from J; bases unmatched to any gene: 1. There are 14 residues in the CDR3.

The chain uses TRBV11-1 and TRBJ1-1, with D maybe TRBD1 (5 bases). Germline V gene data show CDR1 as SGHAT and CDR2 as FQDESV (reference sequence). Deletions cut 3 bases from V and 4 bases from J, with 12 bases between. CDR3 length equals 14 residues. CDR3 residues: CASSFGTLVTEAFF. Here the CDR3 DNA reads TGTGCCAGCAGCTTCGGGACTTTGGTCACTGAAGCTTTCTTT.

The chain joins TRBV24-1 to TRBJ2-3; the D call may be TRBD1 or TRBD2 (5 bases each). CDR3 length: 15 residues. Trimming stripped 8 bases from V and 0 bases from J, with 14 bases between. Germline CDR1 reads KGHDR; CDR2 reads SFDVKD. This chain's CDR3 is CATTSTEGSTDTQYF. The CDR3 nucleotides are TGTGCCACCACCTCGACAGAGGGTAGCACAGATACGCAGTATTTT.

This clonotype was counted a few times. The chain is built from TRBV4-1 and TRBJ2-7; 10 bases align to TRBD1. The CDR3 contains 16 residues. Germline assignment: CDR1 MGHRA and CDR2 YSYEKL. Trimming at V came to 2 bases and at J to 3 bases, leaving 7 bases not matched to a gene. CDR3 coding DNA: TGCGCCAGCAGCCAATTAACCGGGACAGGGGTCTACGAGCAGTACTTC. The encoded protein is CASSQLTGTGVYEQYF.

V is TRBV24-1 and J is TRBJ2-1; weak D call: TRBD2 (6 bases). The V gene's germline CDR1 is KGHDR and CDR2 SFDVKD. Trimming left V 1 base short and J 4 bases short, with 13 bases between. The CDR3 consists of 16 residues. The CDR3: CATSDFRASDYNEQFF. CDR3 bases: TGTGCCACCAGTGATTTTCGGGCTAGCGATTACAATGAGCAGTTCTTC.

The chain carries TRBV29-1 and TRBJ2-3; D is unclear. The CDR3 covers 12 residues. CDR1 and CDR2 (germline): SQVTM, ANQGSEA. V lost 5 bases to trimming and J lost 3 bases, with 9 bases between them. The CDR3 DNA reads TGCAGCGTTAACGAAGGAACAGATACGCAGTATTTT. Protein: CSVNEGTDTQYF.

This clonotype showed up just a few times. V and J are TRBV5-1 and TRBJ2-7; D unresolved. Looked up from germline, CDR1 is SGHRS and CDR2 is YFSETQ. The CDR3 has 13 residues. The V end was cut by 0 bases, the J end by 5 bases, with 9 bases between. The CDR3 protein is CASSLVRSHEQYF. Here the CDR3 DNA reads TGCGCCAGCAGCTTGGTGCGGTCCCACGAGCAGTACTTC.

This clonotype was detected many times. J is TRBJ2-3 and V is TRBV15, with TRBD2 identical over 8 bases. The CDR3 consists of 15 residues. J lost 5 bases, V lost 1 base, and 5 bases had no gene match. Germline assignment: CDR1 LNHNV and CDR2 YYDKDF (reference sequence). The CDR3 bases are TGTGCCACCAGCAGAGGCGGGACTAGGGGAGATACGCAGTATTTT. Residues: CATSRGGTRGDTQYF.

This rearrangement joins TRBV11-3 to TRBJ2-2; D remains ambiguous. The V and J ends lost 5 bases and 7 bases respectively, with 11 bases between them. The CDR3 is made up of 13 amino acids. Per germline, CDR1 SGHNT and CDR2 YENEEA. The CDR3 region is CASSIRPVGELFF. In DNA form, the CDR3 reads TGTGCCAGCAGCATTAGGCCAGTCGGGGAGCTGTTTTTT.

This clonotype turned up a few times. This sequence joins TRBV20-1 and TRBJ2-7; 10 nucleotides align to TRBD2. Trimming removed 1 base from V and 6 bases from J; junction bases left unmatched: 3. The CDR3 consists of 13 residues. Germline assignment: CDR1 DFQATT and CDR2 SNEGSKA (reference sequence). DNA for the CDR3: TGCAGTGCTAGAGGAGCGGGAGGGCCCGAGCAGTACTTC. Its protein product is CSARGAGGPEQYF.

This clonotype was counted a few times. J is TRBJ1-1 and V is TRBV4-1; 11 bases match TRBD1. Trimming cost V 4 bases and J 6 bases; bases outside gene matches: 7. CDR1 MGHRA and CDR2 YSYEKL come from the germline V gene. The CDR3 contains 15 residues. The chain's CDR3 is CASSLGGTGGSEAFF. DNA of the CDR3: TGCGCCAGCAGCCTTGGAGGGACAGGGGGGTCTGAAGCTTTCTTT.

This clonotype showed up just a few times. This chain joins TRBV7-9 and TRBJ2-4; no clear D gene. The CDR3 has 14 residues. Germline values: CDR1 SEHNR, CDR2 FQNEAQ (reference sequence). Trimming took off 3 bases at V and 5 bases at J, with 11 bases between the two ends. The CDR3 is CASSFDRRENIQYF. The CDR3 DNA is TGTGCCAGCAGCTTCGATCGACGGGAAAACATTCAGTACTTC.

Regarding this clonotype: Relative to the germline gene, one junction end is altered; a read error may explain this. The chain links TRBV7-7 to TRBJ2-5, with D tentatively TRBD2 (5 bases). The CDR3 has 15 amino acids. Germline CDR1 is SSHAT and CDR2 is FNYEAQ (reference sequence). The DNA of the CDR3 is TGTGCTAGCATGAAAACGGGGTTCGGCCAAGAGACCCAGTACTTC. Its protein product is CASMKTGFGQETQYF.

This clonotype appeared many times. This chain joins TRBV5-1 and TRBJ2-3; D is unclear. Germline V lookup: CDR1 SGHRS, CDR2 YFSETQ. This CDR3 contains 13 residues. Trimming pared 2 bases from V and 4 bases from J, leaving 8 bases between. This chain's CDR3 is CASSLTMADTQYF. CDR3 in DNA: TGCGCCAGCAGCTTAACGATGGCAGATACGCAGTATTTT. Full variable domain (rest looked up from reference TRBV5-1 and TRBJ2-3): KAGVTQTPRYLIKTRGQQVTLSCSPISGHRSVSWYQQTPGQGLQFLFEYFSETQRNKGNFPGRFSGRQFSNSRSEMNVSTLELGDSALYLCASSLTMADTQYFGPGTRLTVL.

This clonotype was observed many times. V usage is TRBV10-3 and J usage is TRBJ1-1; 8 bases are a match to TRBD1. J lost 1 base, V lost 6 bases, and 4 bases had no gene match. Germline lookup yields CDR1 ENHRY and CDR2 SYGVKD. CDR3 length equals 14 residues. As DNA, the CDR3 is TGTGCCATCAGAACTGGACAGGGGAACACTGAAGCTTTCTTT. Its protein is CAIRTGQGNTEAFF.